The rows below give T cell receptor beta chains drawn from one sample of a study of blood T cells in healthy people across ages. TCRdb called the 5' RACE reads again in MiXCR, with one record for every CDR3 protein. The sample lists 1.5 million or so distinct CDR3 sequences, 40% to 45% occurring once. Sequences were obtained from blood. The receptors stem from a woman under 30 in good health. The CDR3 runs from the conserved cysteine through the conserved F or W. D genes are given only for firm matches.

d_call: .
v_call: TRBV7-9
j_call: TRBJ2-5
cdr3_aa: CASSADGYQETQYF

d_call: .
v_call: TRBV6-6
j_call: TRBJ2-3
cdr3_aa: CASSYGRDLGTDTQYF

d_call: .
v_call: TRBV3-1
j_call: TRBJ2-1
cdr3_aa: CASSQESSGAGQFF

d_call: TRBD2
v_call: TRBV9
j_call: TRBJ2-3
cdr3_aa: CASSPIGTSGRTDTQYF

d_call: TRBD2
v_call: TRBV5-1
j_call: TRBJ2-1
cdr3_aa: CASSLEASGVGEQFF

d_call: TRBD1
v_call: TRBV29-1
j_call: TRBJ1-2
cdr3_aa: CSVVRGQGLTNYGYTF

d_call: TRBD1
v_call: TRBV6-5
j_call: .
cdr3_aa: CASSYSGQGMETQYF

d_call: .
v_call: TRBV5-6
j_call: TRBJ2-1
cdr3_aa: CASSLKGRGLNEQFF

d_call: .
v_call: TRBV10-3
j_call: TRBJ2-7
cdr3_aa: CAISDNRDSYEQYF

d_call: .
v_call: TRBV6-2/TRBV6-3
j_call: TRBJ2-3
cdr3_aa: CASSYWREDTQYF

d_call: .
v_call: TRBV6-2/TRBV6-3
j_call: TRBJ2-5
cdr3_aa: CASSEVGRYQETQYF

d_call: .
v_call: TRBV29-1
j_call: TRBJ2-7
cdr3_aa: CSVEERNYEQYF

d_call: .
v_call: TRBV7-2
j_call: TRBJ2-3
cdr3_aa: CASSQGWTGTDTQYF

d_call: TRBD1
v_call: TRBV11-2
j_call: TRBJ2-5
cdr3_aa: CASGKGQAQETQYF

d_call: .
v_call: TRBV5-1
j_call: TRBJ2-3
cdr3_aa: CASSLGVRYTDTQYF

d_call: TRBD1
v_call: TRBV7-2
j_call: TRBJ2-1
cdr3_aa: CASSLWDRSYSSYNEQFF

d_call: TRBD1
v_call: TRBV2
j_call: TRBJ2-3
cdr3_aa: CASSEPTGGPDTQYF

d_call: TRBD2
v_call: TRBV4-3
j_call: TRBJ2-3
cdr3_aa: CASSQEWLAVRTDTQYF

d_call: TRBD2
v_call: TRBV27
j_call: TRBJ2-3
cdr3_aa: CASSLSLETSGGTDTQYF